This T cell receptor (beta chain) was observed in a study of T cell responses to AZD1222 COVID-19 vaccine. Points from the study as a whole: Nearly half of spike-specific TCRs reportedly target variant regions that are unmutated in the B.1.351 and B.1.1.7 variants.

Here immunoSEQ multiplex PCR was the method, and the copy in TCRdb shows in-frame clones only, minus some. The sample has 83,000 or so clones, roughly 90% seen once; the top ten hold 6.9%. As concerns this clone: Its antigen remains unknown.

V was shortened by 2 bases and J by 8 bases, with 7 bases between the two germline ends. This CDR3 region has 12 residues. The germline CDR1 and CDR2 sequences are SNHLY and FYNNEI. Sample: peripheral blood, taken 28 days after the second AZD1222 dose. This clonotype was obtained from an adult who received the AZD1222 COVID-19 vaccine. The chain has TRBV2 and TRBJ2-1, with unresolved D. The CDR3 DNA reads TGTGCCAGCAGTGAATTTGAGGATGAGCAGTTCTTC. Protein sequence: CASSEFEDEQFF.